A selection of T cell receptor beta chains follows, all from one sample in a study of blood T cell repertoires in COVID-19. Data came from immunoSEQ multiplex PCR; TCRdb stores just in-frame clones and leaves some out. Counted here are about 180,000 clones, approximately 78% occurring once; the ten biggest clones make up 12%. The sequenced material came from peripheral blood. The receptors shown here come from a woman aged 80 or older with COVID-19, enrolled during active disease. Both conserved end residues are part of each CDR3. The D gene is left open where the match is weak.

TRBV13	TRBJ2-7	13	NA	CASSTGDFYEQYF	TGTGCCAGCAGCACCGGGGACTTCTACGAGCAGTACTTC
TRBV3-1/TRBV3-2	TRBJ2-3	11	NA	CASSQADTQYF	TGTGCCAGCAGCCAAGCGGATACGCAGTATTTT
TRBV6-6	TRBJ2-5	13	NA	CASSLQGGETQYF	TGTGCCAGCAGCCTACAGGGTGGAGAGACCCAGTACTTC
TRBV6-5	TRBJ2-2	16	NA	CASSYSKGPGSGELFF	TGTGCCAGCAGTTACTCGAAGGGGCCAGGGTCCGGGGAGCTGTTTTTT
TRBV5-5	TRBJ2-1	12	NA	CASSYSDNEQFF	TGTGCCAGCAGCTATAGCGACAATGAGCAGTTCTTC
TRBV9	TRBJ2-5	12	NA	CASSTDGETQYF	TGTGCCAGCAGCACTGATGGAGAGACCCAGTACTTC
TRBV4-1	TRBJ1-5	14	NA	CASSQVGGLQPQHF	TGCGCCAGCAGCCAAGTGGGGGGTCTTCAGCCCCAGCATTTT
TRBV19	TRBJ1-2	13	NA	CASRLQGDLGYTF	TGTGCCAGTAGACTACAGGGAGATCTGGGCTACACCTTC
TRBV28	TRBJ1-5	14	TRBD1	CASSLHRGGQPQHF	TGTGCCAGCAGTTTACACAGGGGTGGGCAGCCCCAGCATTTT
TRBV6-6	TRBJ2-2	14	NA	CASSPVGPTGELFF	TGTGCCAGCAGCCCCGTGGGGCCCACCGGGGAGCTGTTTTTT
TRBV24-1	TRBJ2-3	14	NA	CATGTTTSTDTQYF	TGTGCCACCGGCACAACGACTAGCACAGATACGCAGTATTTT
TRBV7-9	TRBJ2-5	18	NA	CASSLGEGGGTQQETQYF	TGTGCCAGCAGCTTAGGAGAAGGGGGTGGGACCCAACAAGAGACCCAGTACTTC
TRBV2	TRBJ1-2	14	TRBD1	CASSTLTGGHGYTF	TGTGCCAGCAGTACACTGACAGGGGGACACGGCTACACCTTC
TRBV5-1	TRBJ1-2	15	TRBD1	CASRTGTGINYGYTF	TGCGCCAGCAGAACCGGGACAGGGATTAACTATGGCTACACCTTC